The T cell receptor (beta chain) described here comes from a study of blood T cell repertoires in COVID-19. The wider study: The United States, Italy and Spain provided the acute and convalescent COVID-19 samples.

Per the original data handling: Estimated nucleated cell counts came from reference gene primer amplification. Assay: immunoSEQ multiplex PCR; the TCRdb copy retains only in-frame clones and omits some. Clone size and V and J calls were adopted from that table, with D and trimming inferred from the DNA. The sample gives 360,000 or so clones, more than 70% of which show up once; around 3.9% is in the top ten. This CDR3 is 14 amino acids long. CDR1 and CDR2 (germline): SGHDT, YYEEEE. V lost 5 bases to trimming and J lost 1 base; unmatched junction nucleotides: 3. During active infection, Seattle patients enrolled and were then monitored through disease.

The genes are TRBV5-6 and TRBJ1-1; 9 bases map to TRBD1. The sequenced sample consisted of peripheral blood. The source of this sequence is a woman in her sixties or seventies with COVID-19, enrolled during active disease. DNA for the CDR3: TGTGCCAGCAGTTTGACAGGGGGGAACACTGAAGCTTTCTTT. Residues: CASSLTGGNTEAFF. The variable domain in full, with the rest retrieved from reference TRBV5-6 and TRBJ1-1, is DAGVTQSPTHLIKTRGQQVTLRCSPKSGHDTVSWYQQALGQGPQFIFQYYEEEERQRGNFPDRFSGHQFPNYSSELNVNALLLGDSALYLCASSLTGGNTEAFFGQGTRLTVV.